This TCR beta chain was sequenced in a study of T-cell reconstitution after alpha-beta-depleted transplantation in children. Regarding the study as a whole: The study reportedly traced alpha-beta T cells about two months after transplant to several hundred expanded graft clones. It was newly produced T cells that mostly accounted for T-cell counts and diversity one year after transplant.

Of note for this clonotype: The antigen remains unidentified.

Trimming at V came to 5 bases and at J to 3 bases, leaving 16 bases not matched to a gene. The CDR3 sequence is 17 residues long. The TCRbeta library was prepared with unique molecular identifiers. One entry per CDR3 protein, called by TCRdb with MiXCR from the PCR reads. Of about 900,000 distinct CDR3 sequences listed, about 29% are singletons. The source was PBMCs, mostly from graft donor cells, collected 360 days after TCRalphabeta/CD19-depleted stem cell transplant. The genes are TRBV12-3 or TRBV12-4 and TRBJ2-7, with TRBD2 identical over 7 bases. The receptor's source is a boy younger than two who had a stem cell transplant for SCID, so the T cells may come from the graft donor. The CDR3 protein is CASSLSRGGPTGYEQYF. CDR3 sequence (DNA): TGTGCCAGCAGTCTCTCCCGGGGAGGGCCCACAGGCTACGAGCAGTACTTC.